The 32 T cell receptor beta chains below come from one sample, sequenced in a study of cytomegalovirus exposure and HLA in healthy donors. It was with 60 Vbeta and 13 Jbeta primers that the PCR ran. Produced via immunoSEQ multiplex PCR; TCRdb's table is partial and in-frame only. The sample includes approximately 150,000 clones, 75% to 80% seen only once; the top ten take 1.5% to 2%. The sample taken for sequencing was PBMCs. The receptor source for this set is a woman aged 25 to 39 in good health and CMV-seronegative.

This clone was observed once. V usage is TRBV30 and J usage is TRBJ2-3, with TRBD1 as a possible D gene (6 bases). V lost 2 bases and J lost 0, with 9 bases in between. From germline, CDR1 is GTSNPN and CDR2 SVGIG (reference sequence). The CDR3 covers 14 residues. CDR3 in amino acids: CAWSTGPSTDTQYF. The CDR3 DNA reads as TGTGCCTGGAGTACAGGGCCTAGCACAGATACGCAGTATTTT.

This chain joins TRBV9 and TRBJ2-1, with a possible D match to TRBD1 (6 bases). Germline V gene data show CDR1 as SGDLS and CDR2 as YYNGEE. Trimming stripped 5 bases from V and 1 base from J, with 13 bases between. CDR3 size: 15 residues. CDR3 bases: TGTGCCAGCAGTCCAACAGGGACGTCCTACAATGAGCAGTTCTTC. Its translation is CASSPTGTSYNEQFF.

The rearrangement uses TRBV4-1 and TRBJ1-3, with D uncertain. Germline assignment: CDR1 MGHRA and CDR2 YSYEKL. The CDR3 has 16 residues. The germline V and J ends were trimmed by 0 bases and 2 bases, with 11 bases remaining between them. The CDR3 coding sequence is TGCGCCAGCAGCCAAGATCCGACACTCACTGGAAACACCATATATTTT. Its translation: CASSQDPTLTGNTIYF.

The genes are TRBV5-1 and TRBJ1-1, with TRBD1 identical over 10 bases. V gave up 4 bases and J gave up 0 bases; unmatched junction bases: 6. The CDR3 spans 16 residues. Germline loops: CDR1 SGHRS, CDR2 YFSETQ. The CDR3 DNA sequence: TGCGCCAGCAGCCCACGGGACAGGGGACTGAACACTGAAGCTTTCTTT. It translates to CASSPRDRGLNTEAFF.

This rearrangement joins TRBV2 to TRBJ2-3, with a possible D match to TRBD1 (5 bases). Germline lookup yields CDR1 SNHLY and CDR2 FYNNEI. Trimming stripped 6 bases from V and 2 bases from J, with 9 bases between. The CDR3 has 13 amino acids. The CDR3 loop reads CASRTDNTDTQYF. CDR3 in DNA: TGTGCCAGCAGGACGGACAACACAGATACGCAGTATTTT.

The chain recombines TRBV7-9 with TRBJ2-3; 15 bases map to TRBD2. V was clipped by 4 bases and J by 1 base; unmatched bases: 6. This CDR3 comprises 18 residues. Germline lookup yields CDR1 SEHNR and CDR2 FQNEAQ (reference sequence). The CDR3 loop is CASSSWTSGGGRTDTQYF. CDR3 bases: TGTGCCAGCAGCTCCTGGACTAGCGGGGGGGGACGCACAGATACGCAGTATTTT.

V and J are TRBV4-2 and TRBJ2-3; 14 bases align to TRBD2. This CDR3 has 18 residues. J lost 2 bases, V lost 0 bases, and 4 bases had no gene match. Germline-derived CDR1 and CDR2 are LGHNA and YNFKEQ. CDR3 DNA sequence: TGTGCCAGCAGCCAAGACTCGGGACTAGCGGGGGCCACAGATACGCAGTATTTT. Its translation is CASSQDSGLAGATDTQYF.

The chain couples TRBV5-1 to TRBJ2-7; 10 bases are shared with TRBD2. Germline CDR1 SGHRS, CDR2 YFSETQ. This CDR3 is 16 amino acids long. With 4 bases clipped from V and 0 bases from J, the junction kept 7 bases outside the gene matches. DNA for the CDR3: TGCGCCAGCAGCCCGGTAGCGGGGGGTCGCTCCTACGAGCAGTACTTC. Translation: CASSPVAGGRSYEQYF.

This clone has a handful of counts. The rearrangement joins TRBV11-2 to TRBJ2-5; TRBD2 might be the D (6 bases). CDR1 SGHAT and CDR2 FQNNGV come from the germline V gene. The CDR3 loop spans 15 amino acids. Trimming cost V 5 bases and J 1 base, with 14 bases left between them. The CDR3 sequence is CASSPIRGSQETQYF. CDR3 nucleotides: TGTGCCAGCAGCCCGATTCGGGGGAGCCAAGAGACCCAGTACTTC.

The V gene is TRBV2, the J gene TRBJ1-2; 7 bases are shared with TRBD1. Losses at the gene ends were 5 bases for V and 3 bases for J; bases not matched to a gene: 9. The germline V gene encodes CDR1 SNHLY and CDR2 FYNNEI. This CDR3 contains 15 residues. The CDR3 coding sequence is TGTGCCAGCAGTCCTACCGACAGGGATGACTATGGCTACACCTTC. It codes for CASSPTDRDDYGYTF.

The V gene is TRBV5-3, the J gene TRBJ1-1; no definite D call. Being an ORF, TRBV5-3 has a function that is uncertain. This CDR3 has 16 amino acids. Deletions cut 3 bases from V and 4 bases from J, with 19 bases between. CDR3 sequence: CARSSRDRREGTEAFF. CDR3 nucleotides: TGTGCCAGAAGCTCACGGGATCGGAGGGAGGGCACTGAAGCTTTCTTT.

The J gene is TRBJ1-2, the V gene TRBV5-5; maybe TRBD1 (5 bases). Trimming took 4 bases from V and 4 from J, leaving 20 bases between them. Germline V gene data show CDR1 as SGHKS and CDR2 as YYEKEE (reference sequence). The CDR3 has 16 residues. The CDR3 loop is CASSQLGGTGLYGYTF. In nucleotides, the CDR3 is TGTGCCAGCAGCCAATTGGGGGGTACAGGCCTCTATGGCTACACCTTC.

J is TRBJ2-2 and V is TRBV9; D not resolved. CDR1 and CDR2 from the germline V gene are SGDLS and YYNGEE. V lost 0 bases, J lost 4 bases, and 10 bases lay in between. CDR3 size: 15 residues. CDR3 sequence (DNA): TGTGCCAGCAGCGTAGTTCCAGGCCCCACCGGGGAGCTGTTTTTT. Amino acids: CASSVVPGPTGELFF. Full variable domain (outside the CDR3, taken from reference TRBV9 and TRBJ2-2): DSGVTQTPKHLITATGQRVTLRCSPRSGDLSVYWYQQSLDQGLQFLIQYYNGEERAKGNILERFSAQQFPDLHSELNLSSLELGDSALYFCASSVVPGPTGELFFGEGSRLTVL.

The chain recombines TRBV14 with TRBJ2-7; D unresolved. The CDR3 covers 13 residues. Germline CDR1 SGHDN, CDR2 FVKESK. Trimming left V 4 bases short and J 3 bases short, with 10 bases between. The CDR3 DNA reads TGTGCCAGCAGCCTGTCAAGCCTCTACGAGCAGTACTTC. This codes for CASSLSSLYEQYF.

This clone appeared a few times. The chain employs TRBV29-1 and TRBJ1-1, with 7 bases that match TRBD1. V gave up 7 bases and J gave up 1 base; unmatched junction bases: 3. This CDR3 region has 12 residues. Per germline, CDR1 SQVTM and CDR2 ANQGSEA. DNA of the CDR3: TGCAGCGGAGGGGGCTGGAACACTGAAGCTTTCTTT. It codes for CSGGGWNTEAFF.

This clone was detected only once. This chain links TRBV27 with TRBJ1-1; D is ambiguous. Trimming removed 0 bases at V and 1 base at J, with 6 bases between. Per germline, CDR1 MNHEY and CDR2 SMNVEV (reference sequence). The length of the CDR3 is 14 residues. The CDR3 nucleotides read TGTGCCAGCAGTTTATCGGTAGCGAACACTGAAGCTTTCTTT. Translated: CASSLSVANTEAFF.

This rearrangement joins TRBV7-3 to TRBJ2-1; 11 bases fit TRBD2. The CDR3 length is 16 residues. The germline CDR1 and CDR2 sequences are SGHTA and FQGTGA. V was clipped by 5 bases and J by 7 bases; unmatched bases: 10. CDR3 in amino acids: CASSPRTSGRRNEQFF. The CDR3 DNA follows: TGTGCCAGCAGCCCTCGGACTAGCGGGCGAAGGAATGAGCAGTTCTTC. Looking up the rest from reference TRBV7-3 and TRBJ2-1 gives the full variable domain: GAGVSQTPSNKVTEKGKYVELRCDPISGHTALYWYRQSLGQGPEFLIYFQGTGAADDSGLPNDRFFAVRPEGSVSTLKIQRTERGDSAVYLCASSPRTSGRRNEQFFGPGTRLTVL.

The CDR3 DNA reads TGTGCCAGCAGCTTAGGTGGGGCCGACGAAAAACTGTTTTTT. The encoded protein is CASSLGGADEKLFF. The rearrangement uses TRBV7-9 and TRBJ1-4, with D perhaps matching TRBD1 (5 bases). The V gene's germline CDR1 is SEHNR and CDR2 FQNEAQ (reference sequence). V lost 1 base and J lost 8, with 11 bases in between. The CDR3 loop spans 14 amino acids.

V gene TRBV7-9 combines with J gene TRBJ1-5; possibly TRBD1 for D (6 bases). Trimming took off 4 bases at V and 3 bases at J, with 10 bases between the two ends. Germline V gene lookup returns CDR1 SEHNR and CDR2 FQNEAQ (reference sequence). The CDR3 totals 14 residues. CDR3 in amino acids: CASSSNRDNQPQHF. CDR3 coding DNA: TGTGCCAGCAGCTCGAACAGGGACAATCAGCCCCAGCATTTT. Filled out from reference TRBV7-9 and TRBJ1-5, the complete variable domain reads DTGVSQNPRHKITKRGQNVTFRCDPISEHNRLYWYRQTLGQGPEFLTYFQNEAQLEKSRLLSDRFSAERPKGSFSTLEIQRTEQGDSAMYLCASSSNRDNQPQHFGDGTRLSIL.

This chain joins TRBV30 and TRBJ2-7, with TRBD2 matching over 12 bases. This CDR3 region has 16 residues. V was pared by 0 bases and J by 5 bases, with 8 bases of the junction left unmatched. Germline V CDR1 and CDR2: GTSNPN, SVGIG (reference sequence). The DNA of the CDR3 is TGTGCCTGGAGTGTAAGGGGTGGACTAGCGGGGAACGAGCAGTACTTC. Encoded protein: CAWSVRGGLAGNEQYF.

Only one count was recorded for this clone. The chain is built from TRBV5-1 and TRBJ1-5, with D tentatively TRBD1 (5 bases). The CDR3 runs to 14 residues. V was shortened by 0 bases and J by 6 bases, with 10 bases between the two germline ends. The germline gives CDR1 SGHRS, CDR2 YFSETQ. The CDR3 protein is CASSLGDLGQPQHF. The CDR3 coding sequence is TGCGCCAGCAGCTTGGGGGACTTAGGTCAGCCCCAGCATTTT.

The gene calls are TRBV4-1 and TRBJ2-7; 8 bases align to TRBD2. The V gene end was trimmed by 4 bases and the J gene end by 3 bases; junction bases not matched to a gene: 8. The germline gives CDR1 MGHRA, CDR2 YSYEKL. The CDR3 sequence is 15 residues long. The CDR3 is CASSRIAGPDYEQYF. The DNA of the CDR3 is TGCGCCAGCAGCCGAATAGCGGGGCCTGACTACGAGCAGTACTTC.

The gene calls are TRBV6-6 and TRBJ1-2, with TRBD1 matching 9 bases. The J segment lost 3 bases and the V segment lost 5 bases, leaving 10 bases of the junction unmatched. Germline V gives CDR1 MNHNY, CDR2 SVGAGI (reference sequence). The CDR3 is made up of 16 amino acids. The CDR3: CASSRDREIDDYGYTF. Written as DNA, the CDR3 is TGTGCCAGCAGTCGGGACAGGGAGATCGACGACTATGGCTACACCTTC.

The chain combines TRBV4-2 with TRBJ2-7, with 7 bases that match TRBD1. Germline loops: CDR1 LGHNA, CDR2 YNFKEQ. There are 15 residues in the CDR3. J lost 6 bases, V lost 1 base, and 9 bases had no gene match. DNA of the CDR3: TGTGCCAGCAGCCAAGGGGACAGTAACACGGGCGAGCAGTACTTC. Translating gives CASSQGDSNTGEQYF.

The rearrangement joins TRBV11-2 to TRBJ2-3; the match to TRBD2 covers 7 bases. V trimming: 1 base; J trimming: 4 bases; junction bases outside the gene matches: 8. The CDR3 covers 16 residues. Per the germline V gene, CDR1 is SGHAT and CDR2 is FQNNGV. This chain's CDR3 is CASSLVGGGSADTQYF. CDR3 nucleotide sequence: TGTGCCAGCAGCTTAGTCGGGGGAGGGTCAGCAGATACGCAGTATTTT.

The chain recombines TRBV5-1 with TRBJ2-4, with TRBD2 matching over 9 bases. Unmatched junction bases numbered 11, after V lost 4 bases and J lost 0 bases. CDR1 and CDR2 from the germline V gene are SGHRS and YFSETQ. This CDR3 has 18 amino acids. The CDR3 protein is CASSPRGGAGLAKNIQYF. CDR3 nucleotides: TGCGCCAGCAGCCCGCGGGGGGGCGCAGGGTTAGCCAAAAACATTCAGTACTTC.

This sequence joins TRBV25-1 and TRBJ1-2; 7 nucleotides match TRBD1. This CDR3 is built from 14 residues. V lost 4 bases, J lost 8 bases, and 10 bases stayed unmatched. The germline gives CDR1 MGHDK, CDR2 SYGVNS. CDR3 in amino acids: CASSAEDRAGGYTF. CDR3 coding DNA: TGTGCCAGCAGTGCCGAAGACAGGGCCGGGGGCTACACCTTC.

This clone has just one count. The chain is built from TRBV21-1 and TRBJ2-1; the table gives TRBD2 as D, unverified against the DNA. TRBV21-1 corresponds to a pseudogene. CDR3 length equals 20 residues. The CDR3 here is CASSSRGLAGGPERDNEQFF. CDR3 nucleotides: TGTGCCAGCAGCTCCCGAGGGCTAGCGGGGGGTCCTGAACGAGACAATGAGCAGTTCTTC.

This sequence joins TRBV5-1 and TRBJ2-3, with 11 bases aligning to TRBD2. CDR1 SGHRS and CDR2 YFSETQ come from the germline V gene. CDR3 length: 14 amino acids. The trim removed 0 bases at V and 8 bases at J, leaving 2 bases unmatched. This CDR3 reads CASSLASGGSTQYF. CDR3 nucleotide sequence: TGCGCCAGCAGCTTGGCTAGCGGGGGGAGTACGCAGTATTTT.

This clone was observed a handful of times. The genes are TRBV7-2 and TRBJ2-7; D is unresolved. CDR3 length: 14 amino acids. The V and J ends lost 0 bases and 0 bases respectively, with 6 bases between them. Germline V gene sequence: CDR1 SGHTA, CDR2 FQGNSA. As DNA, the CDR3 is TGTGCCAGCAGCTTAGCGCCCGGCTCCTACGAGCAGTACTTC. It codes for CASSLAPGSYEQYF. Full variable domain (rest looked up from reference TRBV7-2 and TRBJ2-7): GAGVSQSPSNKVTEKGKDVELRCDPISGHTALYWYRQSLGQGLEFLIYFQGNSAPDKSGLPSDRFSAERTGGSVSTLTIQRTQQEDSAVYLCASSLAPGSYEQYFGPGTRLTVT.

V is TRBV2 and J is TRBJ2-7; 11 bases line up with TRBD2. Germline V gene sequence: CDR1 SNHLY, CDR2 FYNNEI. CDR3 size: 15 residues. The trim removed 2 bases at V and 6 bases at J, leaving 6 bases unmatched. In DNA, the CDR3 is TGTGCCAGCAGTGAAAGGCCGCTAGCGGGGGGCGAGCAGTACTTC. Translating gives CASSERPLAGGEQYF.

The rearrangement joins TRBV25-1 to TRBJ1-5; D perhaps matches TRBD1 (5 bases). The CDR3 loop spans 15 amino acids. V was trimmed by 6 bases and J by 7 bases, leaving 19 bases between them. The V gene's germline CDR1 is MGHDK and CDR2 SYGVNS. CDR3 residues: CASRVGPREAQPQHF. In DNA, the CDR3 is TGTGCCAGCAGAGTGGGACCCAGGGAGGCACAGCCCCAGCATTTT.